A selection of T cell receptor beta chains follows, all from one sample in a study of early T cells in non-severe SARS-CoV-2 infection. In TCRdb, the 5' RACE reads were re-called with MiXCR into one record per CDR3 protein. The data contain roughly 90,000 distinct CDR3 sequences, 13% to 15% of them singletons. Source material: whole blood. The receptors come from an adult who was a healthcare worker with PCR-confirmed SARS-CoV-2 infection or an uninfected control (not recorded which). The CDR3 runs from the conserved cysteine through the conserved F or W. D genes are given only for firm matches. Clone size is not always given. Where it is, it says once, few, many or a class for expanded clones.

V gene	D gene	J gene	clone size	CDR3 DNA	CDR3 protein
TRBV5-6	.	TRBJ2-7	few	TGTGCCAGCAGCTTGCGGGCAGGGCGCTCCTACGAGCAGTACTTC	CASSLRAGRSYEQYF
TRBV28	TRBD1	TRBJ1-1	.	TGTGCCAGCAGCATAATGACGGGACAGTCTGAAGCTTTCTTT	CASSIMTGQSEAFF
TRBV5-1	.	TRBJ1-3	.	TGCGCCAGCAGCTTTGGAGAAACTGGAAACACCATATATTTT	CASSFGETGNTIYF
TRBV3-1	.	TRBJ2-3	.	TGTGCCAGCAGCCAGGGACTGAGCGGCACAGATACGCAGTATTTT	CASSQGLSGTDTQYF
TRBV29-1	TRBD1	TRBJ1-3	.	TGCAGCGTTGAGGACAGGGGGCCCGCTGGAAACACCATATATTTT	CSVEDRGPAGNTIYF
TRBV29-1	.	TRBJ2-5	many	TGCAGCGTTGGAAAAGACCAAGAGACCCAGTACTTC	CSVGKDQETQYF
TRBV27	TRBD1	TRBJ1-4	few	TGTGCCAGCAGTCCACCCCCGGGACAGGGTTTTGTGAAACTGTTTTTT	CASSPPPGQGFVKLFF
TRBV19	TRBD2	TRBJ2-5	few	TGTGCCAGTAGTGCCCCTGCGGGGGGGCCGTTCCAAGAGACCCAGTACTTC	CASSAPAGGPFQETQYF
TRBV29-1	TRBD2	TRBJ2-5	few	TGCAGCGTTGAATACCTGCGCGGGGGGCCGGGGACCCAGTACTTC	CSVEYLRGGPGTQYF
TRBV10-1	.	TRBJ2-7	.	TGCGCCAGCAGTGAGTCGGCATCAGGGGGGTCCTACGAGCAGTACTTC	CASSESASGGSYEQYF
TRBV2	TRBD1	TRBJ2-7	.	TGTGCCAGCAGCCAGGGGGCGAGCTCCTACGAGCAGTACTTC	CASSQGASSYEQYF
TRBV7-9	TRBD1	TRBJ1-2	few	TGTGCCAGCAGCTCCCCCGGACAGGGAGGCTACACCTTC	CASSSPGQGGYTF
TRBV29-1	.	TRBJ2-1	.	TGCAGCGTTGTTTCGGGGAATGAGCAGTTCTTC	CSVVSGNEQFF
TRBV10-3	.	TRBJ2-1	.	TGTGCCATCAGGGGGAGGCATGAGCAGTTCTTC	CAIRGRHEQFF
TRBV12-3/TRBV12-4	TRBD1	TRBJ1-1	.	TGTGCCAGCAGCATAGGGGGCAAAGCTGAAGCTTTCTTT	CASSIGGKAEAFF
TRBV28	.	TRBJ2-2	.	TGTGCCAGCAGTTTCTCGACGAACAGAGAGAACACCGGGGAGCTGTTTTTT	CASSFSTNRENTGELFF
TRBV4-1	.	TRBJ2-5	few	TGCGCCAGCAGTAGGATGGGGAGTGAGACCCAGTACTTC	CASSRMGSETQYF
TRBV4-1	TRBD1	TRBJ2-7	.	TGCGCCAGCAGCCGCGGACAGGGGGGCTACGAGCAGTACTTC	CASSRGQGGYEQYF